These T cell receptor beta chains were read from a single sample in a study of identical twins. MiXCR, applied by TCRdb to the 5' RACE reads, yields one record per CDR3 protein. The sample lists hundreds of thousands of distinct CDR3 sequences; roughly 20% were seen once. The data also belong to a second study, concerning T cells expressing NK-cell markers.

Sequenced sample: PBMCs. The receptors were sampled from a woman younger than 35 in good health. The CDR3 runs from the conserved cysteine through the conserved F or W. A D gene is named only where the DNA matches it firmly. Clone size is not always given. Where it is, it says once, few, many or a class for expanded clones.

j_call clone_size v_call d_call cdr3_nt cdr3_aa
TRBJ2-4 NA TRBV6-1 TRBD2 TGTGCCAGCAGCCCCTCCGGGGGGGCAGCCAAAAACATTCAGTACTTC CASSPSGGAAKNIQYF
TRBJ1-1 few TRBV5-1 NA TGCGCCAGCAGCTTGAAAGGGGGGGACATTGGTGCTTTCTTT CASSLKGGDIGAFF
TRBJ2-3 NA TRBV20-1 NA TGCAGTGTCGCAGCTAGCACAGATACGCAGTATTTT CSVAASTDTQYF
TRBJ2-1 few TRBV29-1 NA TGCAGCGTTACAGCCCGACACAATGAGCAGTTCTTC CSVTARHNEQFF
TRBJ2-2 few TRBV13 NA TGTGCCAGCAGCTTAGAAGCTGGGGCCCTCACCGGGGAGCTGTTTTTT CASSLEAGALTGELFF
TRBJ2-1 few TRBV29-1 TRBD2 TGCAGCGTTGAGGGACTAGCGGGATCTGATCGGTCCTACAATGAGCAGTTCTTC CSVEGLAGSDRSYNEQFF
TRBJ2-1 few TRBV4-1 TRBD2 TGCGCCAGCAGGCAGACTAGCGGGGGTGACCATGAGCAGTTCTTC CASRQTSGGDHEQFF
TRBJ2-3 NA TRBV28 NA TGTGCCAGCAGTTTGGTAGGTCATAGCACAGATACGCAGTATTTT CASSLVGHSTDTQYF
TRBJ1-2 few TRBV10-3 TRBD1 TGTGCCTCGGCGGGACAGGGGGCCGGTGGCTACACCTTC CASAGQGAGGYTF
TRBJ2-6 NA TRBV9 NA TGTGCCAGCGAGCCGAATTCTGGGGCCAACGTCCTGACTTTC CASEPNSGANVLTF
TRBJ1-4 few TRBV12-3/TRBV12-4 NA TGTGCCAGCAGTTTCAGTAATGAAAAACTGTTTTTT CASSFSNEKLFF
TRBJ1-6 few TRBV7-9 NA TGTGCCAGCAGCTTAGCGCGTACGCTAAATTCACCCCTCCACTTT CASSLARTLNSPLHF
TRBJ2-6 NA TRBV5-1 NA TGCGCCAGCCGTGGAGACTCCGGGGCCAACGTCCTGACTTTC CASRGDSGANVLTF